This T cell receptor beta chain was sequenced during a study of shared clonotypes between healthy human individuals. A CD45RA-negative memory subset and a CD45RA+ naive subset were separated from the CD4+ cells. The assay ran at deep level. Clones were read by immunoSEQ multiplex PCR, and TCRdb kept only the in-frame ones, dropping some. This table has some 2,100,000 clones, approximately 96% appearing once. The CDR3 is made up of 12 amino acids. V lost 3 bases and J 4 bases, leaving 8 bases between the germline ends. In germline, CDR1 is SGHRS, CDR2 YFSETQ. Comments on this clone: Its antigen is unknown. Other DNA sequences of this sample code for an identical CDR3.

Points from the study as a whole: Collection of samples was limited to blood; tissue repertoires likely differ. Non-shared clonotypes showed lower generation probabilities than clonotypes common to all four donors.

The clonotype comes from a man aged 18-30 years in good health. Specimen: naive CD4+ T cells sorted from blood. Subset in this sample: CD45RA+ positively selected. This chain links TRBV5-1 with TRBJ2-7; D gene unclear. CDR3 amino acids: CASSSASYEQYF. The DNA of the CDR3 is TGCGCCAGCAGCTCGGCAAGTTACGAGCAGTACTTC. The whole variable domain, remainder taken from reference TRBV5-1 and TRBJ2-7, is KAGVTQTPRYLIKTRGQQVTLSCSPISGHRSVSWYQQTPGQGLQFLFEYFSETQRNKGNFPGRFSGRQFSNSRSEMNVSTLELGDSALYLCASSSASYEQYFGPGTRLTVT.